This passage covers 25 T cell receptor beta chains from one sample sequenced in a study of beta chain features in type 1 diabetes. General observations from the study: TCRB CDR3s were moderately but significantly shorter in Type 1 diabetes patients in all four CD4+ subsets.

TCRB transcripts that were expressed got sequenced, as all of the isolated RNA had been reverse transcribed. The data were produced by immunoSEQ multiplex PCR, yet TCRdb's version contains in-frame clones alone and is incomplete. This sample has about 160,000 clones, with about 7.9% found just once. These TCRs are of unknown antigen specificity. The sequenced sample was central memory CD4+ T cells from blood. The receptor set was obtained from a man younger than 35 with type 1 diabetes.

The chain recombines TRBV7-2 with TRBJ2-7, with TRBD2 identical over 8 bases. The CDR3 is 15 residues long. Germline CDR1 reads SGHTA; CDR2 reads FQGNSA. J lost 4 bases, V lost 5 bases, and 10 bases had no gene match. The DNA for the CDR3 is TGTGCCAGCAGCCCCGGACTAGCCCAGGGGTACGAGCAGTACTTC. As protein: CASSPGLAQGYEQYF.

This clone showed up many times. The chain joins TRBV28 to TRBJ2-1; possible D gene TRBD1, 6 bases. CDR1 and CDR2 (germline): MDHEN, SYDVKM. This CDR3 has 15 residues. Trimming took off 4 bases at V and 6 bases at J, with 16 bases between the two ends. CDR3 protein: CASSSAGTLPNEQFF. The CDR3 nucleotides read TGTGCCAGCAGTTCAGCCGGGACATTGCCCAATGAGCAGTTCTTC.

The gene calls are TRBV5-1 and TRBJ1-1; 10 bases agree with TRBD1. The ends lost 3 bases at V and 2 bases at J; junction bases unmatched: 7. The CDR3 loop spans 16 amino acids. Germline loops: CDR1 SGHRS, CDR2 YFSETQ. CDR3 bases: TGCGCCAGCAGCTACATGATGACAGGGGGCAACACTGAAGCTTTCTTT. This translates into CASSYMMTGGNTEAFF.

CDR3 sequence: CASTSYSGGEGYTF. The CDR3 DNA reads TGTGCCAGCACCTCCTATTCAGGGGGAGAAGGCTACACCTTC. The chain combines TRBV2 with TRBJ1-2; 7 positions agree with TRBD1. V shed 7 bases, J shed 8 bases, and the junction held 13 bases outside the gene matches. Germline CDR1 SNHLY, CDR2 FYNNEI. CDR3 length equals 14 residues. The whole variable domain, filled in from reference TRBV2 and TRBJ1-2, reads EPEVTQTPSHQVTQMGQEVILRCVPISNHLYFYWYRQILGQKVEFLVSFYNNEISEKSEIFDDQFSVERPDGSNFTLKIRSTKLEDSAMYFCASTSYSGGEGYTFGSGTRLTVV.

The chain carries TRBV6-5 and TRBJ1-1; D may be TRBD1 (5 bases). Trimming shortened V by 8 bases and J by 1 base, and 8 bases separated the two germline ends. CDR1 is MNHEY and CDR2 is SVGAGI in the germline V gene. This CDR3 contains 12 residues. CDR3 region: CASHRRNTEAFF. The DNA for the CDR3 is TGTGCCAGCCACAGGCGGAACACTGAAGCTTTCTTT.

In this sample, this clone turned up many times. CDR3 loop: CSVVGQGDYEQYF. For the CDR3, the DNA is TGCAGCGTTGTCGGACAGGGGGACTACGAGCAGTACTTC. J is TRBJ2-7 and V is TRBV29-1; 10 nucleotides match TRBD1. V lost 4 bases and J lost 3; bases outside the gene matches: 3. CDR3 size: 13 residues. CDR1 and CDR2 (germline): SQVTM, ANQGSEA.

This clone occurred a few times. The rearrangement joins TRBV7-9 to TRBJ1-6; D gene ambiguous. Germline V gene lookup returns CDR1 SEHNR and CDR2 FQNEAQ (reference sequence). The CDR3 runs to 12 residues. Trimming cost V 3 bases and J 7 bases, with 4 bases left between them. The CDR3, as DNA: TGTGCCAGCAGCTTTCCGAATTCACCCCTCCACTTT. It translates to CASSFPNSPLHF.

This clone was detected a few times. The CDR3 sequence: CASRDTGGDYGYTF. The DNA for the CDR3 is TGTGCCAGCAGAGACACAGGGGGGGACTATGGCTACACCTTC. The genes are TRBV28 and TRBJ1-2; TRBD1 matches at 8 bases. In germline, CDR1 is MDHEN, CDR2 SYDVKM. The CDR3 runs 14 residues. The ends lost 6 bases at V and 3 bases at J; junction bases unmatched: 6.

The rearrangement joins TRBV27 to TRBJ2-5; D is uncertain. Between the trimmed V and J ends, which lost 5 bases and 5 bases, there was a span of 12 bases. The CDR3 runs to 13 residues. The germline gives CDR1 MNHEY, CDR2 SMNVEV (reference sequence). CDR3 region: CASSVRYAETQYF. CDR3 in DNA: TGTGCCAGCAGTGTCCGATATGCGGAGACCCAGTACTTC.

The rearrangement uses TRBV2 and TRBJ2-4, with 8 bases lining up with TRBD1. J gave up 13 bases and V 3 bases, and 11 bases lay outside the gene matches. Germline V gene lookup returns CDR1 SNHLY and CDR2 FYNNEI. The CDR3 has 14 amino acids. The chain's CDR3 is CASSDYQGARAQYF. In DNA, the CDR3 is TGTGCCAGCAGTGACTACCAGGGGGCTCGCGCGCAGTACTTC.

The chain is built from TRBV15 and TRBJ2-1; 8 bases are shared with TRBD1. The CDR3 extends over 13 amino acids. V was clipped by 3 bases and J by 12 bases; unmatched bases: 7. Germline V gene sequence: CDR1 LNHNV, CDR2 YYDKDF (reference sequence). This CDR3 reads CATSRPGTGGQFF. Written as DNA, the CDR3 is TGTGCCACCAGCAGGCCCGGGACAGGCGGGCAGTTCTTC.

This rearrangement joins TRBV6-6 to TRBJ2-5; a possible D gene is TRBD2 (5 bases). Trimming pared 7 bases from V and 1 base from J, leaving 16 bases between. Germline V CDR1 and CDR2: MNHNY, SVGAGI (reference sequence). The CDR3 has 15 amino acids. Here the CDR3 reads CASKARGHPQETQYF. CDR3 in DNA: TGTGCCAGCAAGGCCCGCGGGCACCCCCAAGAGACCCAGTACTTC.

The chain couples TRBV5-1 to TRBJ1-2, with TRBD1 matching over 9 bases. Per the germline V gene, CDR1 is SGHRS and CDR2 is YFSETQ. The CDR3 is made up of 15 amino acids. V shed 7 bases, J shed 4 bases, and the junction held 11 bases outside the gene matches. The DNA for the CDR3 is TGCGCCAGCGCCAGCCTGGGACAGGGAGTCTATGGCTACACCTTC. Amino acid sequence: CASASLGQGVYGYTF.

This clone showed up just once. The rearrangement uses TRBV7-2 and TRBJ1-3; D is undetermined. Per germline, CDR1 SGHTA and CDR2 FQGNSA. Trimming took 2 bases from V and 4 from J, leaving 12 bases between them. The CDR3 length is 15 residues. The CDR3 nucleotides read TGTGCCAGCAGCTTAATTCATGGGGAGGGAAACACCATATATTTT. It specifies CASSLIHGEGNTIYF. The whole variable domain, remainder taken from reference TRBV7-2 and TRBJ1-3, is GAGVSQSPSNKVTEKGKDVELRCDPISGHTALYWYRQSLGQGLEFLIYFQGNSAPDKSGLPSDRFSAERTGGSVSTLTIQRTQQEDSAVYLCASSLIHGEGNTIYFGEGSWLTVV.

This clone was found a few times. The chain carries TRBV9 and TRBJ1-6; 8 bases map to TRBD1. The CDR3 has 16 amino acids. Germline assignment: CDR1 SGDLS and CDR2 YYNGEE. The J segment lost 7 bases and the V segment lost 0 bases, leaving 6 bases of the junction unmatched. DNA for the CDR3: TGTGCCAGCAGCGTAGCTGAGGGACAGGCGAATTCACCCCTCCACTTT. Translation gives CASSVAEGQANSPLHF.

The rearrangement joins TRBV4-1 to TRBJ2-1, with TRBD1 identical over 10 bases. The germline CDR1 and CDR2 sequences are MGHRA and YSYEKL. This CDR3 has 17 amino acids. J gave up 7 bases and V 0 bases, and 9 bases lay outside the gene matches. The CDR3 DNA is TGCGCCAGCAGCCAAGAGACCCGGACAGGGGGGAGAAATGAGCAGTTCTTC. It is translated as CASSQETRTGGRNEQFF.

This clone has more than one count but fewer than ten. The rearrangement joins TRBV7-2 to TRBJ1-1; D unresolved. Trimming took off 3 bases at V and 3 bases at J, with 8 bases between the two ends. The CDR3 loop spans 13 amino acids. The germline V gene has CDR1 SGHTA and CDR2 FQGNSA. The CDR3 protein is CASSLTRDTEAFF. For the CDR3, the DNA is TGTGCCAGCAGCTTGACACGCGACACTGAAGCTTTCTTT.

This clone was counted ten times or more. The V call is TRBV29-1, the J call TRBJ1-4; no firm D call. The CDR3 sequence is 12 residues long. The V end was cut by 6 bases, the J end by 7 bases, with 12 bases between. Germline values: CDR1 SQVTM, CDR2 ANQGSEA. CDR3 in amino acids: CSVLDWREKLFF. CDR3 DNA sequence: TGCAGCGTACTGGACTGGCGTGAAAAACTGTTTTTT.

The CDR3 bases are TGTGCCAGCACCCCCGGGGTCGGGCAATACGAGCAGTACTTC. Protein: CASTPGVGQYEQYF. The chain combines TRBV7-2 with TRBJ2-7, with D maybe TRBD2 (5 bases). The CDR3 loop spans 14 amino acids. The V and J ends lost 7 bases and 4 bases respectively, with 17 bases between them. Germline V gives CDR1 SGHTA, CDR2 FQGNSA.

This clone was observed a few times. This CDR3 is CASSDPSSYEQYF. CDR3 bases: TGTGCCAGCAGTGATCCCAGCTCCTACGAGCAGTACTTC. The genes are TRBV25-1 and TRBJ2-7; D call uncertain. There are 13 residues in the CDR3. V was trimmed by 3 bases and J by 0 bases, leaving 6 bases between them. Per the germline V gene, CDR1 is MGHDK and CDR2 is SYGVNS.

CDR3 nucleotide sequence: TGTGCCAGCACTCTGGACAGGGCGAGTTTCAATGAGCAGTTCTTC. It translates to CASTLDRASFNEQFF. This chain links TRBV28 with TRBJ2-1, with TRBD1 identical over 8 bases. V shed 7 bases, J shed 6 bases, and the junction held 11 bases outside the gene matches. This CDR3 contains 15 residues. From germline, CDR1 is MDHEN and CDR2 SYDVKM.

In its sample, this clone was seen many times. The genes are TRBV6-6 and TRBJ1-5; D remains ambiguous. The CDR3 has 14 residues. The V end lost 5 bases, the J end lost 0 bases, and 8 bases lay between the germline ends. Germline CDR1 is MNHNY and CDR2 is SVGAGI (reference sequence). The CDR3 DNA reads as TGTGCCAGCAGTCCCATAGATAGCAATCAGCCCCAGCATTTT. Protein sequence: CASSPIDSNQPQHF.

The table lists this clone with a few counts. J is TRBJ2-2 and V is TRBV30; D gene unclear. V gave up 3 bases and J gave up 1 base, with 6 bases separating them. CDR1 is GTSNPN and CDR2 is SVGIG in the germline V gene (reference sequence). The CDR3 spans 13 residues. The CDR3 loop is CAWSKWNTGELFF. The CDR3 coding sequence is TGTGCCTGGAGCAAATGGAACACCGGGGAGCTGTTTTTT.

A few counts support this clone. CDR3 protein: CASSLDLANEQFF. DNA for the CDR3: TGTGCCAGCAGCTTAGATCTGGCCAATGAGCAGTTCTTC. The V gene is TRBV11-2, the J gene TRBJ2-1; D is uncertain. This CDR3 comprises 13 residues. Trimming stripped 0 bases from V and 6 bases from J, with 6 bases between. CDR1 SGHAT and CDR2 FQNNGV come from the germline V gene. Variable domain in full (rest from reference TRBV11-2 and TRBJ2-1): EAGVAQSPRYKIIEKRQSVAFWCNPISGHATLYWYQQILGQGPKLLIQFQNNGVVDDSQLPKDRFSAERLKGVDSTLKIQPAKLEDSAVYLCASSLDLANEQFFGPGTRLTVL.

The CDR3 nucleotides read TGTGCCAGCAGTCTGAGACCGGACAGGAGCTACGAGCAGTACTTC. This encodes CASSLRPDRSYEQYF. The chain uses TRBV27 and TRBJ2-7; 7 nucleotides line up with TRBD1. V shed 5 bases and J 3 bases; nucleotides not matched to a gene: 10. Germline V gene data show CDR1 as MNHEY and CDR2 as SMNVEV (reference sequence). There are 15 residues in the CDR3.